One and the same sample provided the 22 T cell receptor beta chains below, sequenced in a study of identical twins (TCRdb year 2016). Libraries were prepared through 5' RACE. These reads were obtained on an Illumina HiSeq 2000. Clones were called with MiXCR by TCRdb after fastp trimmed the public reads at Q25, and only in-frame beta chains were retained. Rows with a matching CDR3 protein are joined into one entry that keeps the most common DNA and genes. The sample contains about 200,000 distinct CDR3 sequences, 7.5% of them found a single time. Together, the top ten hold less than 2% of the sample. This sample also belongs to another study, concerning yellow fever vaccine responses in identical twins.

The sequencing sample was made of memory (CD45RO+) T cells sorted from blood. The cell subset or site label here, explained by the study, means: CD45RO+ enriched T cells. Receptor source: a woman under 30 in good health.

The CDR3 is CASSQDGRVAASGTDTQYF. CDR3 nucleotide sequence: TGTGCCAGCAGCCAAGATGGTAGGGTAGCGGCGTCTGGCACAGATACGCAGTATTTT. The chain carries TRBV4-2 and TRBJ2-3; maybe TRBD2 (6 bases). Trimming pared 0 bases from V and 1 base from J, leaving 20 bases between. Germline CDR1 LGHNA, CDR2 YNFKEQ. The CDR3 extends over 19 amino acids.

This clonotype was observed at least ten times. The V gene is TRBV25-1, the J gene TRBJ2-5; D unclear. Trimming cost V 4 bases and J 4 bases, with 7 bases left between them. Germline V gene data show CDR1 as MGHDK and CDR2 as SYGVNS. The CDR3 loop spans 12 amino acids. CDR3: CASSGAGETQYF. In nucleotides, the CDR3 is TGTGCCAGCAGTGGGGCAGGAGAGACCCAGTACTTC.

There are a few counts of this clonotype. The chain has TRBV20-1 and TRBJ2-2; D remains unclear. The CDR3 consists of 14 residues. Trimming took off 0 bases at V and 7 bases at J, with 12 bases between the two ends. Germline CDR1 DFQATT, CDR2 SNEGSKA (reference sequence). In nucleotides, the CDR3 is TGCAGTGCTAGAGATCTGATCTTCGACGGGGAGCTGTTTTTT. Its translation: CSARDLIFDGELFF.

The chain has TRBV5-1 and TRBJ1-2; D not resolved. The germline gives CDR1 SGHRS, CDR2 YFSETQ. V lost 5 bases to trimming and J lost 4 bases, with 9 bases between them. The CDR3 contains 12 residues. CDR3 nucleotides: TGCGCCAGCAGTTCTGACTTCTATGGCTACACCTTC. Protein sequence: CASSSDFYGYTF.

In its sample, this clonotype was seen many times. The rearrangement links TRBV29-1 to TRBJ2-2; TRBD2 might be the D (5 bases). The germline V and J ends were trimmed by 4 bases and 0 bases, with 9 bases remaining between them. Germline values: CDR1 SQVTM, CDR2 ANQGSEA. The CDR3 sequence is 14 residues long. The CDR3 region has the DNA TGCAGCGTTGGTTCCGGGACGAACACCGGGGAGCTGTTTTTT. Its protein product is CSVGSGTNTGELFF.

The chain combines TRBV6-1 with TRBJ1-5, with a tentative D call TRBD1 (6 bases). Trimming shortened V by 1 base and J by 3 bases, and 7 bases separated the two germline ends. CDR3 size: 14 residues. Looked up from germline, CDR1 is MNHNS and CDR2 is SASEGT. The CDR3, as DNA: TGTGCCAGCAGTGAAGACAGGGACAATCAGCCCCAGCATTTT. Translating gives CASSEDRDNQPQHF.

J is TRBJ2-3 and V is TRBV20-1; possible D gene TRBD1, 5 bases. Between the trimmed V and J ends, which lost 4 bases and 2 bases, there was a span of 7 bases. This CDR3 is 12 amino acids long. Germline V gives CDR1 DFQATT, CDR2 SNEGSKA (reference sequence). The DNA of the CDR3 is TGCAGTGCTATTGGACACACAGATACGCAGTATTTT. The encoded protein is CSAIGHTDTQYF.

The genes are TRBV18 and TRBJ2-1; TRBD1 matches at 8 bases. The CDR3 is 13 residues long. The J segment lost 14 bases and the V segment lost 2 bases, leaving 8 bases of the junction unmatched. Germline-derived CDR1 and CDR2 are KGHSH and LQKENI. Here the CDR3 reads CASSPKDRTGKFF. The CDR3, as DNA: TGTGCCAGCTCACCAAAGGATCGGACAGGGAAGTTCTTC.

This clonotype has a handful of counts. J is TRBJ2-1 and V is TRBV10-3; TRBD1 aligns across 7 bases. The germline gives CDR1 ENHRY, CDR2 SYGVKD. Trimming at V came to 2 bases and at J to 7 bases, leaving 8 bases not matched to a gene. This CDR3 contains 15 residues. CDR3: CAISEDLDRSNEQFF. The CDR3 DNA follows: TGTGCCATCAGTGAGGACCTGGACAGGTCGAATGAGCAGTTCTTC.

This clonotype was detected ten times or more. V is TRBV12-3 or TRBV12-4 and J is TRBJ2-5; TRBD2 aligns across 8 bases. This CDR3 region has 17 residues. Losses at the gene ends were 1 base for V and 1 base for J; bases not matched to a gene: 8. In nucleotides, the CDR3 is TGTGCCAGCAGTTTAGGTTTGGCACTAGCGGCCCAAGAGACCCAGTACTTC. This translates into CASSLGLALAAQETQYF.

This clonotype was seen at least ten times. The V and J genes are TRBV10-3 and TRBJ2-5, with 11 bases fitting TRBD2. This CDR3 contains 16 residues. V gave up 3 bases and J gave up 7 bases; unmatched junction bases: 10. The germline V gene has CDR1 ENHRY and CDR2 SYGVKD. CDR3 region: CAISDLSGTSGGTQYF. In DNA, the CDR3 is TGTGCCATCAGTGACCTATCCGGGACTAGCGGTGGGACCCAGTACTTC.

The J gene is TRBJ1-6, the V gene TRBV2; D unresolved. The CDR3 is made up of 14 amino acids. Trimming cost V 0 bases and J 13 bases, with 13 bases left between them. CDR1 and CDR2 from the germline V gene are SNHLY and FYNNEI. CDR3 amino acids: CASSEAASLWPLHF. The CDR3 bases are TGTGCCAGCAGTGAAGCCGCAAGCCTCTGGCCCCTCCACTTT. Full variable domain (remainder filled in from reference TRBV2 and TRBJ1-6): EPEVTQTPSHQVTQMGQEVILRCVPISNHLYFYWYRQILGQKVEFLVSFYNNEISEKSEIFDDQFSVERPDGSNFTLKIRSTKLEDSAMYFCASSEAASLWPLHFGNGTRLTVT.

This sequence joins TRBV6-1 and TRBJ2-7; the match to TRBD2 covers 11 bases. After removal of 10 bases from V and 2 bases from J, the junction contained 13 bases not matched to a gene. This CDR3 contains 16 residues. Germline CDR1 is MNHNS and CDR2 is SASEGT. This chain's CDR3 is CAISLSGGALPYEQYF. The CDR3 coding sequence is TGTGCCATCTCACTTAGCGGGGGGGCCCTCCCCTACGAGCAGTACTTC.

This clonotype has at least ten counts. This chain links TRBV12-3 or TRBV12-4 with TRBJ2-1, with D possibly being TRBD2 (6 bases). CDR3 length: 11 amino acids. V was clipped by 3 bases and J by 10 bases, with 7 bases between them. The DNA for the CDR3 is TGTGCCAGCAGTTTTCGGGAGGAGCAGTTCTTC. Translating it yields CASSFREEQFF.

This clonotype appeared a few times. The chain combines TRBV12-3 or TRBV12-4 with TRBJ2-3, with 8 bases lining up with TRBD1. This CDR3 spans 15 amino acids. Losses at the gene ends were 1 base for V and 4 bases for J; bases not matched to a gene: 4. The CDR3 spells CASSLGTGKADTQYF. In DNA, the CDR3 is TGTGCCAGCAGTTTAGGGACAGGGAAGGCAGATACGCAGTATTTT.

This clonotype came up many times. V gene TRBV20-1 combines with J gene TRBJ1-3; D is unresolved. This CDR3 has 15 residues. CDR1 and CDR2 from the germline V gene are DFQATT and SNEGSKA (reference sequence). V was cut by 2 bases and J by 1 base, with 12 bases left in between. The CDR3 spells CSARPFGESGNTIYF. The DNA of the CDR3 is TGCAGTGCTAGACCCTTCGGGGAGTCTGGAAACACCATATATTTT.

Concerning this clonotype itself: A much larger clone sits a single nucleotide away, making a read error possible. This sequence joins TRBV7-9 and TRBJ2-3, with a tentative D call TRBD2 (6 bases). The length of the CDR3 is 14 residues. Germline CDR1 SEHNR, CDR2 FQNEAQ (reference sequence). Trimming left V 5 bases short and J 7 bases short, with 16 bases between. CDR3 DNA: TGTGCCAGCAGCCAAAACGGGAGCCACTATACGCAGTATTTT. Translated: CASSQNGSHYTQYF.

V usage is TRBV7-8 and J usage is TRBJ1-4; 7 nucleotides agree with TRBD1. The CDR3 runs 15 residues. Losses at the gene ends were 5 bases for V and 6 bases for J; bases not matched to a gene: 9. Looked up from germline, CDR1 is SGHVS and CDR2 is FQNEAQ. CDR3 nucleotide sequence: TGTGCCAGCAGCAAAGCCGGCAGGGGGGATGAAAAACTGTTTTTT. Residues: CASSKAGRGDEKLFF. Variable domain in full (rest from reference TRBV7-8 and TRBJ1-4): GAGVSQSPRYKVAKRGQDVALRCDPISGHVSLFWYQQALGQGPEFLTYFQNEAQLDKSGLPSDRFFAERPEGSVSTLKIQRTQQEDSAVYLCASSKAGRGDEKLFFGSGTQLSVL.

The chain combines TRBV7-8 with TRBJ1-5; 10 nucleotides agree with TRBD1. Germline values: CDR1 SGHVS, CDR2 FQNEAQ. This CDR3 is 14 amino acids long. With V trimmed by 10 bases and J by 4 bases, 7 bases remained unmatched. The CDR3 region has the DNA TGTGCCACCGGGACAGGGGTTTGGAATCAGCCCCAGCATTTT. Translated, it gives CATGTGVWNQPQHF.

This clonotype was counted between two and nine times. This chain links TRBV14 with TRBJ2-3; unclear D gene. Germline-derived CDR1 and CDR2 are SGHDN and FVKESK. The CDR3 has 12 amino acids. Trimming cost V 1 base and J 7 bases, with 6 bases left between them. The CDR3, as DNA: TGTGCCAGCAGCCAAGTTCCGAATACGCAGTATTTT. Its translation: CASSQVPNTQYF. The full variable domain, completed using reference TRBV14 and TRBJ2-3, is EAGVTQFPSHSVIEKGQTVTLRCDPISGHDNLYWYRRVMGKEIKFLLHFVKESKQDESGMPNNRFLAERTGGTYSTLKVQPAELEDSGVYFCASSQVPNTQYFGPGTRLTVL.

This clonotype showed up many times. The V gene is TRBV12-3 or TRBV12-4, the J gene TRBJ2-3, with 9 bases that match TRBD2. There are 16 residues in the CDR3. V trimming: 2 bases; J trimming: 4 bases; junction bases outside the gene matches: 7. The CDR3 spells CASSLYGGGAADTQYF. CDR3 in DNA: TGTGCCAGCAGTTTATACGGCGGGGGGGCGGCAGATACGCAGTATTTT.

This clonotype was recorded a few times. The chain links TRBV6-2 or TRBV6-3 to TRBJ2-7, with D maybe TRBD2 (6 bases). The CDR3 sequence is 14 residues long. In germline, CDR1 is MNHEY, CDR2 SVGEGT. V was cut by 5 bases and J by 9 bases, with 20 bases left in between. The DNA for the CDR3 is TGTGCCAGCAGTCCCCCGGGACTCACTTCGCGGCAGTACTTC. It codes for CASSPPGLTSRQYF.